The clone carrying this TCR beta chain came up a few times. Its antigen remains unknown. Each CDR3 protein is one row after TCRdb ran MiXCR on the reads. The repertoire holds approximately 400,000 distinct CDR3 sequences, with under 40% as singletons. The record originates from a study of T cell repertoires in cytomegalovirus infection. Looking at the study overall: Indicated by public TCR beta signatures were CMV infection and matching HLA type.

General observations from the study: HLA-C-restricted, CMV-specific TCR beta clonotypes were dominant ex vivo. Accumulated public TCR beta family frequency recognized individuals carrying CMV together with the relevant HLA.

With 9 bases removed from V and 2 bases from J, the gap between germline ends came to 13 bases. Germline lookup yields CDR1 LNHDA and CDR2 SQIVND (reference sequence). The CDR3 loop spans 13 amino acids. Specimen: PBMCs. This receptor was taken from a human donor in good health (CMV status not recorded). Some clones in this sample may be carry-over from other donors' samples. The chain employs TRBV19 and TRBJ2-5; D is perhaps TRBD2 (5 bases). The CDR3 DNA reads TGTGCCAGCGGAGGACTGGGGCAAGAGACCCAGTACTTC. Encoded protein: CASGGLGQETQYF. The whole variable domain, filled in from reference TRBV19 and TRBJ2-5, reads DGGITQSPKYLFRKEGQNVTLSCEQNLNHDAMYWYRQDPGQGLRLIYYSQIVNDFQKGDIAEGYSVSREKKESFPLTVTSAQKNPTAFYLCASGGLGQETQYFGPGTRLLVL.